Presented here are 3 T cell receptor beta chains from one specimen sequenced in a study of response to subunit inactivated influenza vaccine. Using its own MiXCR run on the RT-PCR reads, TCRdb lists one record per CDR3 protein. The sample lists about 780,000 distinct CDR3 sequences, roughly 20% seen once, with approximately 10% in the top ten. The specimen was PBMCs from blood, collected about 5 days after vaccination. The receptors stem from a man aged 50 to 60 who received an inactivated influenza vaccine.

This clonotype was counted between two and nine times. V gene TRBV6-2 or TRBV6-3 combines with J gene TRBJ2-3; tentatively, D is TRBD2 (6 bases). The CDR3 spans 14 residues. V was clipped by 4 bases and J by 2 bases, with 10 bases between them. Looked up from germline, CDR1 is MNHEY and CDR2 is SVGEGT. The CDR3, as DNA: TGTGCCAGCAGTTCGACTAGTTTCACAGATACGCAGTATTTT. Translation: CASSSTSFTDTQYF.

This clonotype was picked up many times. CDR3 in amino acids: CSVYPQQGRTDTQYF. The CDR3 DNA follows: TGCAGCGTTTATCCTCAACAGGGACGCACAGATACGCAGTATTTT. The chain employs TRBV29-1 and TRBJ2-3, with D possibly matching TRBD1 (6 bases). Germline lookup yields CDR1 SQVTM and CDR2 ANQGSEA. The CDR3 is 15 amino acids. V was pared by 5 bases and J by 1 base, with 16 bases between.

The V and J genes are TRBV7-2 and TRBJ2-7; 7 bases map to TRBD1. J was trimmed by 4 bases and V by 2 bases; bases with no gene match: 8. Germline CDR1 reads SGHTA; CDR2 reads FQGNSA. This CDR3 has 15 amino acids. CDR3 DNA sequence: TGTGCCAGCAGCTTATCCACCGGGACAGCTTACGAGCAGTACTTC. This codes for CASSLSTGTAYEQYF.